These 5 T cell receptor beta chains came from one sample sequenced in a study of T cells after somatic rescue of genetic block. Repertoires were generated with immunoSEQ multiplex PCR, while TCRdb's copy carries only in-frame clones and drops some. The table lists approximately 110,000 clones, about 93% of them singletons. The sequencing sample was made of peripheral blood mononuclear cells (PBMCs). Receptors were obtained from a woman under 30.

The J gene is TRBJ2-7, the V gene TRBV7-7; the match to TRBD2 covers 10 bases. Losses at the gene ends were 1 base for V and 6 bases for J; bases not matched to a gene: 3. The CDR3 extends over 14 amino acids. Germline CDR1 SSHAT, CDR2 FNYEAQ (reference sequence). The CDR3: CASSLGAGGPEQYF. The CDR3 DNA is TGTGCCAGCAGCTTAGGAGCGGGGGGGCCCGAGCAGTACTTC.

By share of the sample, this clone is medium-sized (0.01 to 0.1%). This chain connects TRBV27 to TRBJ1-2; D call uncertain. CDR3 size: 15 residues. From germline, CDR1 is MNHEY and CDR2 SMNVEV (reference sequence). The V and J ends lost 0 bases and 5 bases respectively, with 13 bases between them. The CDR3 sequence is CASSLSPPGLYGYTF. CDR3 coding DNA: TGTGCCAGCAGTTTATCCCCCCCGGGGTTGTATGGCTACACCTTC.

The chain is built from TRBV5-1 and TRBJ2-5, with D possibly being TRBD1 or TRBD2 (7 bases each). With 0 bases removed from V and 5 bases from J, the gap between germline ends came to 20 bases. The CDR3 consists of 17 residues. Looked up from germline, CDR1 is SGHRS and CDR2 is YFSETQ. CDR3 DNA sequence: TGCGCCAGCAGCTTGGGACAGGGAGGGACGGTCGCGGAGACCCAGTACTTC. Its protein is CASSLGQGGTVAETQYF.

V usage is TRBV5-5 and J usage is TRBJ2-7; TRBD2 is a possible D gene (5 bases). Germline V lookup: CDR1 SGHKS, CDR2 YYEKEE (reference sequence). This CDR3 contains 12 residues. Trimming left V 3 bases short and J 6 bases short, with 10 bases between. CDR3 loop: CASSWVGGEQYF. In DNA form, the CDR3 reads TGTGCCAGCAGCTGGGTCGGAGGCGAGCAGTACTTC.

The chain joins TRBV11-3 to TRBJ2-2; possible D gene TRBD1, 5 bases. This CDR3 comprises 14 residues. Germline V gene sequence: CDR1 SGHNT, CDR2 YENEEA. V was pared by 5 bases and J by 4 bases, with 11 bases between. The CDR3 DNA sequence: TGTGCCAGCAGCCCCGGACAAGGCACCGGGGAGCTGTTTTTT. This codes for CASSPGQGTGELFF.